The sequence of this T cell receptor (beta chain) was determined in a study of graft-versus-host responses after intestinal transplantation. Method: immunoSEQ multiplex PCR; TCRdb's copy keeps in-frame clones and lacks some. The sample has 85,000 to 90,000 clones, roughly four fifths seen once; the top ten hold about 17%. About this clone: Its antigen is unknown.

V was trimmed by 1 base and J by 6 bases, leaving 32 bases between them. CDR1 SGHRS and CDR2 YFSETQ come from the germline V gene. The CDR3 spans 20 residues. The sequenced sample was unstimulated CD8+ T cells sorted from spleen or lymph node cells, obtained before intestinal transplant. This rearrangement joins TRBV5-1 to TRBJ2-7, with D possibly being TRBD1 (9 bases). This receptor was obtained from a human donor who received an intestinal transplant. The CDR3 is CASSLPGTGCDSGNCLEQYF. The DNA for the CDR3 is TGCGCCAGCAGCTTGCCCGGGACAGGGTGTGATAGCGGGAATTGCCTCGAGCAGTACTTC.